Below are 31 T cell receptor beta chains sequenced from a single sample in a study of T cell clusters in autoimmune cytopenias. Multiplex touch-down PCR amplified TRB using TRB-A and TRB-B pools in one tube. One entry per CDR3 protein, without DNA, is what TCRdb gives after re-calling the multiplex PCR reads. With more than 13,000 distinct CDR3 sequences in the sample, the ten largest clones hold approximately 2%. Each sample's input was 250 to 300 ng genomic DNA, roughly 40,000 genome equivalents. The sample comprised peripheral blood. These TCRs come from a human donor with an autoimmune cytopenia or autoimmune hepatitis (not recorded which).

Its frequency marks this clonotype as medium-sized. The chain couples TRBV19 to TRBJ1-3. Germline CDR1 reads LNHDA; CDR2 reads SQIVND (reference sequence). CDR3 size: 13 residues. The CDR3 spells CASARNSGNTIYF.

The chain is built from TRBV5-5 and TRBJ2-1; the TCRdb D gene call, TRBD1, has no DNA to confirm it. Per the germline V gene, CDR1 is SGHKS and CDR2 is YYEKEE (reference sequence). CDR3 size: 15 residues. The CDR3 sequence is CASSTPGQGYNEQFF.

This chain uses TRBV14 with TRBJ2-1. The V gene's germline CDR1 is SGHDN and CDR2 FVKESK. This CDR3 contains 15 residues. CDR3 sequence reads: CASSQEGFTYNEQFF.

The chain is built from TRBV5-6 and TRBJ2-5; absent DNA, TCRdb's TRBD2 call cannot be checked. Germline V gives CDR1 SGHDT, CDR2 YYEEEE. The CDR3 runs 16 residues. CDR3 loop: CASSPGTSGSQETQYF. Looking up the rest from reference TRBV5-6 and TRBJ2-5 gives the full variable domain: DAGVTQSPTHLIKTRGQQVTLRCSPKSGHDTVSWYQQALGQGPQFIFQYYEEEERQRGNFPDRFSGHQFPNYSSELNVNALLLGDSALYLCASSPGTSGSQETQYFGPGTRLLVL.

The chain uses TRBV13 and TRBJ2-7; checking the TCRdb D call of TRBD1 is not possible without DNA. The CDR3 sequence is 16 residues long. From germline, CDR1 is PRHDT and CDR2 FYEKMQ (reference sequence). The CDR3 region is CASRTLGAGEGYEQYF.

The chain employs TRBV19 and TRBJ2-7; TCRdb's D call of TRBD1 is untestable without DNA. Germline CDR1 reads LNHDA; CDR2 reads SQIVND (reference sequence). This CDR3 spans 14 amino acids. The CDR3 is CASSSEGTAGEQYF.

This chain joins TRBV2 and TRBJ1-4; the TCRdb D gene call, TRBD1, has no DNA to confirm it. Per the germline V gene, CDR1 is SNHLY and CDR2 is FYNNEI. CDR3 length equals 15 residues. CDR3 in amino acids: CASSARTGASEKLFF. The full variable domain, its missing parts supplied by reference TRBV2 and TRBJ1-4, is EPEVTQTPSHQVTQMGQEVILRCVPISNHLYFYWYRQILGQKVEFLVSFYNNEISEKSEIFDDQFSVERPDGSNFTLKIRSTKLEDSAMYFCASSARTGASEKLFFGSGTQLSVL.

The chain is built from TRBV15 and TRBJ2-3; TCRdb reports TRBD2, a call that lacks DNA to check it against. The length of the CDR3 is 16 residues. Germline CDR1 is LNHNV and CDR2 is YYDKDF (reference sequence). The CDR3 is CATSILPGGSTDTQYF.

The chain uses TRBV6-5 and TRBJ2-7; TCRdb's D call of TRBD2 is untestable without DNA. Germline loops: CDR1 MNHEY, CDR2 SVGAGI. The CDR3 totals 12 residues. Here the CDR3 reads CASSRGLNEQYF.

The genes are TRBV5-4 and TRBJ2-3. Germline V CDR1 and CDR2: SGHNT, YYREEE (reference sequence). The CDR3 is made up of 15 amino acids. The CDR3 sequence is CASSAGLLGTDTQYF.

The chain employs TRBV6-2 or TRBV6-3 and TRBJ2-7; TCRdb reports TRBD2, a call that lacks DNA to check it against. Germline CDR1 MNHEY, CDR2 SVGEGT. The CDR3 consists of 11 residues. This CDR3 reads CASRQGHEQYF.

The rearrangement joins TRBV27 to TRBJ1-5; absent DNA, TCRdb's TRBD1 call cannot be checked. Germline V gene sequence: CDR1 MNHEY, CDR2 SMNVEV (reference sequence). This CDR3 is built from 14 residues. The chain's CDR3 is CASSLSDRDQPQHF.

The genes are TRBV6-5 and TRBJ2-1; TCRdb lists TRBD1, though no DNA is available to test this call. CDR1 is MNHEY, CDR2 SVGAGI, per germline. The CDR3 has 20 residues. Here the CDR3 reads CASSEFLSGVDSYSYNEQFF.

The chain couples TRBV5-1 to TRBJ2-1; the TCRdb call, TRBD2, lacks DNA for checking. CDR1 SGHRS and CDR2 YFSETQ come from the germline V gene. The CDR3 runs to 14 residues. The CDR3: CASSFRLGGNEQFF.

The V gene is TRBV19, the J gene TRBJ2-7; the D gene TCRdb calls, TRBD1, cannot be checked with no DNA. Germline CDR1 is LNHDA and CDR2 is SQIVND (reference sequence). CDR3 length equals 14 residues. This CDR3 reads CASSQGGTSYEQYF. The variable domain in full, with the rest retrieved from reference TRBV19 and TRBJ2-7, is DGGITQSPKYLFRKEGQNVTLSCEQNLNHDAMYWYRQDPGQGLRLIYYSQIVNDFQKGDIAEGYSVSREKKESFPLTVTSAQKNPTAFYLCASSQGGTSYEQYFGPGTRLTVT.

The gene calls are TRBV5-5 and TRBJ2-3; without DNA, the TCRdb call of TRBD2 cannot be checked. Germline V gene lookup returns CDR1 SGHKS and CDR2 YYEKEE (reference sequence). The CDR3 covers 12 residues. The CDR3 protein is CASSAVGDTQYF. Based on the CDR3 plus reference TRBV5-5 and TRBJ2-3, the full variable domain is DAGVTQSPTHLIKTRGQQVTLRCSPISGHKSVSWYQQVLGQGPQFIFQYYEKEERGRGNFPDRFSARQFPNYSSELNVNALLLGDSALYLCASSAVGDTQYFGPGTRLTVL.

V usage is TRBV6-5 and J usage is TRBJ2-7; TCRdb picks TRBD1, but there is no DNA to check that call. The CDR3 has 13 amino acids. Germline V gene sequence: CDR1 MNHEY, CDR2 SVGAGI. CDR3 amino acids: CASSTGRTYEQYF.

This rearrangement joins TRBV6-1 to TRBJ2-2. Germline lookup yields CDR1 MNHNS and CDR2 SASEGT. This CDR3 spans 12 amino acids. CDR3 sequence: CASSDNTGELFF.

This sequence joins TRBV5-5 and TRBJ1-2; the TCRdb D gene call, TRBD1, has no DNA to confirm it. CDR1 and CDR2 from the germline V gene are SGHKS and YYEKEE (reference sequence). The CDR3 sequence is 13 residues long. The CDR3 here is CASSFGNSGGYTF.

The chain couples TRBV12-3 or TRBV12-4 to TRBJ1-1. The CDR3 is 15 residues long. CDR3 region: CASSFTNRRNTEAFF.

This chain links TRBV29-1 with TRBJ1-1; TCRdb's D gene call, TRBD1, goes unchecked for lack of DNA. This CDR3 region has 17 residues. Germline values: CDR1 SQVTM, CDR2 ANQGSEA. This CDR3 reads CSVESVASRGMGTEAFF.

V usage is TRBV11-1 and J usage is TRBJ2-1; TCRdb picks TRBD1, but there is no DNA to check that call. The CDR3 is 15 amino acids. Germline CDR1 and CDR2: SGHAT and FQDESV (reference sequence). CDR3 in amino acids: CASSLEDRGGNEQFF. The full variable domain, in which reference TRBV11-1 and TRBJ2-1 provide the parts outside the CDR3, is EAEVAQSPRYKITEKSQAVAFWCDPISGHATLYWYRQILGQGPELLVQFQDESVVDDSQLPKDRFSAERLKGVDSTLKIQPAELGDSAMYLCASSLEDRGGNEQFFGPGTRLTVL.

According to its frequency, this clonotype is medium-sized. The chain couples TRBV27 to TRBJ2-7. The CDR3 sequence is 14 residues long. Per germline, CDR1 MNHEY and CDR2 SMNVEV (reference sequence). The CDR3 protein is CASRLRRGPYEQYF.

The chain combines TRBV6-5 with TRBJ2-7; lacking DNA, the TRBD2 call made by TCRdb goes unchecked. Germline CDR1 is MNHEY and CDR2 is SVGAGI. The CDR3 is made up of 15 amino acids. CDR3 loop: CASSSRLAGVDEQYF.

The chain's CDR3 is CASSQLGGAIEAFF. The chain links TRBV18 to TRBJ1-1; TCRdb proposes TRBD1, but this gene call is untestable without DNA. There are 14 residues in the CDR3. From germline, CDR1 is KGHSH and CDR2 LQKENI.

The chain recombines TRBV19 with TRBJ2-1; TCRdb lists TRBD2, though no DNA is available to test this call. The germline gives CDR1 LNHDA, CDR2 SQIVND (reference sequence). CDR3 length: 14 amino acids. This CDR3 is CASSRDVASIEQFF. The full variable domain, its missing parts supplied by reference TRBV19 and TRBJ2-1, is DGGITQSPKYLFRKEGQNVTLSCEQNLNHDAMYWYRQDPGQGLRLIYYSQIVNDFQKGDIAEGYSVSREKKESFPLTVTSAQKNPTAFYLCASSRDVASIEQFFGPGTRLTVL.

The V gene is TRBV18, the J gene TRBJ1-5. This CDR3 region has 14 residues. Germline lookup yields CDR1 KGHSH and CDR2 LQKENI. CDR3: CASSRTGLNQPQHF.

This chain uses TRBV7-2 with TRBJ2-1; TCRdb indicates TRBD2, and absent DNA this call remains unverified. The V gene's germline CDR1 is SGHTA and CDR2 FQGNSA. The CDR3 totals 16 residues. The CDR3 loop reads CASSPGPYRSYNEQFF.

The CDR3 protein is CASSPLGGGYTF. This rearrangement joins TRBV5-1 to TRBJ1-2; TCRdb proposes TRBD1, but this gene call is untestable without DNA. Germline V gene sequence: CDR1 SGHRS, CDR2 YFSETQ. The CDR3 is 12 amino acids.

The chain carries TRBV12-3 or TRBV12-4 and TRBJ2-4; TCRdb gives TRBD1 as the D gene, but with no DNA this cannot be confirmed. The CDR3 contains 18 residues. The CDR3 sequence is CASGDGTGGFVTKNIQYF.

This clonotype ranks as medium-sized in terms of frequency. J is TRBJ2-2 and V is TRBV6-1; TCRdb calls TRBD1, which cannot be checked without DNA. This CDR3 region has 16 residues. Germline lookup yields CDR1 MNHNS and CDR2 SASEGT. CDR3 loop: CASSFDGPGGGGELFF.